Listed below are T cell receptor beta chains from one sample, sequenced in a study of T cell repertoires in cytomegalovirus infection. TCRdb ran MiXCR on the reads and lists one entry per CDR3 protein. The top ten clones hold 20% to 30% of a sample with fewer than 550,000 distinct CDR3 sequences, 16% of them seen once. The sequencing input was CD8+ T cells from PBMCs. These receptors all stem from a human donor in good health (CMV status not recorded). Some clones in this sample may be carry-over from other donors' samples. CDR3s include the opening cysteine and the closing phenylalanine or tryptophan. The D gene is left open where the match is weak. The size entry is marked missing in some rows and otherwise reads once, few, many or a size class.

d_call,clone_size,j_call,v_call,cdr3_nt,cdr3_aa
-,-,TRBJ2-7,TRBV5-6,TGTGCCAGCAGCTTGGGGAGGCGGGGGCCGAGGATCTACGAGCAGTACTTC,CASSLGRRGPRIYEQYF
-,-,TRBJ2-2,TRBV12-3/TRBV12-4,TGTGCCAGCAGTCCCCGGAGGGACAGATTGGCCGGGGAGCTGTTTTTT,CASSPRRDRLAGELFF
TRBD2,-,TRBJ2-1,TRBV11-1,TGTGCCAGCAGTCCTCAGCTAGCGGGAGATCTATACAATGAGCAGTTCTTC,CASSPQLAGDLYNEQFF
-,few,TRBJ2-5,TRBV5-1,TGCGCCAGCAGCTTGGCTGGGGGCGGCCAAGAGACCCAGTACTTC,CASSLAGGGQETQYF
-,-,TRBJ2-7,TRBV20-1,TGCAGTGCTAGAGGTGAACAGACCTACGAGCAGTACTTC,CSARGEQTYEQYF
-,many,TRBJ2-2,TRBV10-3,TGTGCCATCAGTGAGTCGCCTACCGGGCGGGAGCTGTTTTTT,CAISESPTGRELFF
-,many,TRBJ2-1,TRBV11-2,TGTGCCAGCAGCCAACAGCCGGGACTTCAAGCACAAGAGCAGTTCTTC,CASSQQPGLQAQEQFF
-,many,TRBJ2-3,TRBV7-8,TGTGCCAGCAGCTCCGGGACTTCCACAGATACGCAGTATTTT,CASSSGTSTDTQYF
TRBD1,-,TRBJ2-2,TRBV2,TGTGCCACTAGGACAGGGGGAAACACCGGGGAGCTGTTTTTT,CATRTGGNTGELFF
-,many,TRBJ2-7,TRBV12-3/TRBV12-4,TGTGCCAGCAGTCAGAGCGGGACAGAGACCTACGAGCAGTACTTC,CASSQSGTETYEQYF
-,few,TRBJ1-2,TRBV9,TGTGCCAGCAGCGGCGCCGGGACCGCGATCTATGGCTACACCTTC,CASSGAGTAIYGYTF
TRBD1,-,TRBJ1-1,TRBV7-3,TGTGCCAGTGGGACAGGGAATTTCACTGAAGCTTTCTTT,CASGTGNFTEAFF
-,few,TRBJ1-2,TRBV5-6,TGTGCCAGCAGCCAGGGCCACTATGGCTACACCTTC,CASSQGHYGYTF
-,many,TRBJ1-5,TRBV27,TGTGCCAGCAGTTCCCTAAAAGGCAGCAATCAGCCCCAGCATTTT,CASSSLKGSNQPQHF
-,-,TRBJ1-5,TRBV19,TGTGCCAGTACGGACCCTGGAGATCAGCCCCAGCATTTT,CASTDPGDQPQHF
-,-,TRBJ2-2,TRBV7-9,TGTGCCAGCAGCGCCCAGGGATTCAGGAGCACCGGGGAGCTGTTTTTT,CASSAQGFRSTGELFF
TRBD2,-,TRBJ2-7,TRBV6-8,TGTGCCAGCATTCCCACTAGCGGGGGGGTCGAGCAGTACTTC,CASIPTSGGVEQYF